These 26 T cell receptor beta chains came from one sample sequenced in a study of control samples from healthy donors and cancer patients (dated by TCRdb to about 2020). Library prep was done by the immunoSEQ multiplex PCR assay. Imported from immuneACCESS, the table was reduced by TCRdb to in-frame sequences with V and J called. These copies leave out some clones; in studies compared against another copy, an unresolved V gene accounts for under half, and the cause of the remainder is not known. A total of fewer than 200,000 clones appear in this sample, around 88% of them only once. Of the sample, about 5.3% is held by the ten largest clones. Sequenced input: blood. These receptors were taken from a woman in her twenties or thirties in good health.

The CDR3 sequence is CASSLMGLADTDTQYF. CDR3 sequence (DNA): TGTGCCAGCAGCCTAATGGGTTTAGCGGACACAGATACGCAGTATTTT. This chain links TRBV7-2 with TRBJ2-3; D may be TRBD2 (6 bases). Germline CDR1 SGHTA, CDR2 FQGNSA. Trimming took 5 bases from V and 2 from J, leaving 17 bases between them. The CDR3 loop spans 16 amino acids. The full variable domain, rest sourced from reference TRBV7-2 and TRBJ2-3, is GAGVSQSPSNKVTEKGKDVELRCDPISGHTALYWYRQSLGQGLEFLIYFQGNSAPDKSGLPSDRFSAERTGGSVSTLTIQRTQQEDSAVYLCASSLMGLADTDTQYFGPGTRLTVL.

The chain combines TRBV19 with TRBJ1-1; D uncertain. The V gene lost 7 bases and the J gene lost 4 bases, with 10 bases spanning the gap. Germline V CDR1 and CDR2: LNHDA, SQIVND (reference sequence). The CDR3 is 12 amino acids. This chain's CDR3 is CASKFGSTEAFF. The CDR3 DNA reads TGTGCCAGTAAGTTCGGGAGCACTGAAGCTTTCTTT.

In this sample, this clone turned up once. The CDR3 spells CASSHTSGQETQYF. Here the CDR3 DNA reads TGCGCCAGCAGTCATACTAGCGGACAAGAGACCCAGTACTTC. The chain has TRBV5-1 and TRBJ2-5; 8 positions match TRBD2. The V gene's germline CDR1 is SGHRS and CDR2 YFSETQ. The CDR3 totals 14 residues. V was pared by 5 bases and J by 2 bases, with 5 bases of the junction left unmatched.

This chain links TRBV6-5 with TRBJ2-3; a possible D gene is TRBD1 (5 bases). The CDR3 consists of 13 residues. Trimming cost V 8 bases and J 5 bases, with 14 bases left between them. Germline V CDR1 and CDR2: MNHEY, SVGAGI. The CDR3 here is CASGPTQVDTQYF. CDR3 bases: TGTGCCAGCGGACCAACACAGGTAGATACGCAGTATTTT.

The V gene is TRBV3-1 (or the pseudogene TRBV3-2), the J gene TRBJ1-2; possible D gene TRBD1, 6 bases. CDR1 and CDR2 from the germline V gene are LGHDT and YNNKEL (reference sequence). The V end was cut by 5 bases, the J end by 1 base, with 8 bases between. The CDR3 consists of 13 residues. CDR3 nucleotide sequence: TGTGCCAGCAGCAGGGGGAATAACTATGGCTACACCTTC. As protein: CASSRGNNYGYTF.

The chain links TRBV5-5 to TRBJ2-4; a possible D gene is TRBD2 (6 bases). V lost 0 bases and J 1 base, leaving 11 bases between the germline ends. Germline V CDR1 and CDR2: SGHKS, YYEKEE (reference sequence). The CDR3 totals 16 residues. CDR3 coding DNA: TGTGCCAGCAGCTTGGTTCCGGGACTGGCCAAAAACATTCAGTACTTC. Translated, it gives CASSLVPGLAKNIQYF.

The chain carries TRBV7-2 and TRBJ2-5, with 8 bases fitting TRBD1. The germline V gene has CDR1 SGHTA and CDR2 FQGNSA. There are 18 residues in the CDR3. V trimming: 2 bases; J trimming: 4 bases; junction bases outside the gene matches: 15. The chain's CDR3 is CASSLFTHRTGRGETQYF. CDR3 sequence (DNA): TGTGCCAGCAGCTTATTTACCCACCGGACAGGGCGTGGAGAGACCCAGTACTTC.

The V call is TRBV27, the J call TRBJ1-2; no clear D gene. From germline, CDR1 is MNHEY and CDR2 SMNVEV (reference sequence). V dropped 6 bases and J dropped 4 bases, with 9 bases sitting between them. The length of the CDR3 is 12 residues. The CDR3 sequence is CASRSGGYGYTF. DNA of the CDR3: TGTGCCAGCAGGTCAGGAGGCTATGGCTACACCTTC.

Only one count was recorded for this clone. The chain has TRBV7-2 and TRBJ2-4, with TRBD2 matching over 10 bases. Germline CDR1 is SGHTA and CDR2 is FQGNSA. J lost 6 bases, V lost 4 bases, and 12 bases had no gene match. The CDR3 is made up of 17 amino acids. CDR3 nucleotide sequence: TGTGCCAGCAGCTCAATAGCGGGGGGTCGGGTGGGAAACATTCAGTACTTC. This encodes CASSSIAGGRVGNIQYF.

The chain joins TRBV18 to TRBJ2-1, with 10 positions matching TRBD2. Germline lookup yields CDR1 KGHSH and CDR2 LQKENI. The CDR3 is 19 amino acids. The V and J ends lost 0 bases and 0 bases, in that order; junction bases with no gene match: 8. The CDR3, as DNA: TGTGCCAGCTCACCACCGCCAAGCGGGGGGGCTGTCTCCTACAATGAGCAGTTCTTC. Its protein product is CASSPPPSGGAVSYNEQFF.

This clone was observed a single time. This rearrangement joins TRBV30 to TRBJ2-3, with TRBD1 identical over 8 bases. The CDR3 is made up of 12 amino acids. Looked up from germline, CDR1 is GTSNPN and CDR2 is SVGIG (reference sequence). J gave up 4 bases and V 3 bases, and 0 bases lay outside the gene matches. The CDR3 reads CAWRQGADTQYF. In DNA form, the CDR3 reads TGTGCCTGGAGACAGGGGGCAGATACGCAGTATTTT. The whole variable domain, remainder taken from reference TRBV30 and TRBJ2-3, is SQTIHQWPATLVQPVGSPLSLECTVEGTSNPNLYWYRQAAGRGLQLLFYSVGIGQISSEVPQNLSASRPQDRQFILSSKKLLLSDSGFYLCAWRQGADTQYFGPGTRLTVL.

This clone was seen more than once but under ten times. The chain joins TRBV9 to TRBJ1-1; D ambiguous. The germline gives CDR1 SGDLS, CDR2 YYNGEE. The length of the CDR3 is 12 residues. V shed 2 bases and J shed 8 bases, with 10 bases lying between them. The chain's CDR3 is CASSVTGREAFF. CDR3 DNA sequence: TGTGCCAGCAGCGTTACCGGGAGAGAAGCTTTCTTT.

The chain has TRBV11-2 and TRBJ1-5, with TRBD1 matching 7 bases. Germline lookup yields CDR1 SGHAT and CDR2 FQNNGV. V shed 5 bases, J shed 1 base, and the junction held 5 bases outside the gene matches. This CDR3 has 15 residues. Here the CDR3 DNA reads TGTGCCAGCAGCCGAGGGGGCGCGAGCAATCAGCCCCAGCATTTT. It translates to CASSRGGASNQPQHF.

The CDR3 sequence is CASSPYGQIQETQYF. The CDR3, as DNA: TGTGCCAGCAGTCCCTACGGACAGATCCAAGAGACCCAGTACTTC. V and J are TRBV28 and TRBJ2-5; TRBD1 might be the D (6 bases). V dropped 5 bases and J dropped 1 base, with 14 bases sitting between them. The CDR3 consists of 15 residues. The germline gives CDR1 MDHEN, CDR2 SYDVKM. Together with reference TRBV28 and TRBJ2-5, the CDR3 gives the full variable domain: DVKVTQSSRYLVKRTGEKVFLECVQDMDHENMFWYRQDPGLGLRLIYFSYDVKMKEKGDIPEGYSVSREKKERFSLILESASTNQTSMYLCASSPYGQIQETQYFGPGTRLLVL.

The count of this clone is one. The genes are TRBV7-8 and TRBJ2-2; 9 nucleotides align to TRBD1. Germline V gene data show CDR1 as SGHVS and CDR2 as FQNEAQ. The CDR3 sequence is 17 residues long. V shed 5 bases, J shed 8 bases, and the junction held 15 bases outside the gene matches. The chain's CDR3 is CASSPYTGGGSLGELFF. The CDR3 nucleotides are TGTGCCAGCAGCCCATACACAGGGGGCGGTAGTTTGGGGGAGCTGTTTTTT.

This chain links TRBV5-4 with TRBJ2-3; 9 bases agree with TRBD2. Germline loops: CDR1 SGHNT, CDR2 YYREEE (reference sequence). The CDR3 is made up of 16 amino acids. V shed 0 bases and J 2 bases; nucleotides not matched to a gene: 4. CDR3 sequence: CASSLVAGDPTDTQYF. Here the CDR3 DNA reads TGTGCCAGCAGCTTGGTAGCGGGGGACCCCACAGATACGCAGTATTTT. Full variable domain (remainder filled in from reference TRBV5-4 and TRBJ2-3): ETGVTQSPTHLIKTRGQQVTLRCSSQSGHNTVSWYQQALGQGPQFIFQYYREEENGRGNFPPRFSGLQFPNYSSELNVNALELDDSALYLCASSLVAGDPTDTQYFGPGTRLTVL.

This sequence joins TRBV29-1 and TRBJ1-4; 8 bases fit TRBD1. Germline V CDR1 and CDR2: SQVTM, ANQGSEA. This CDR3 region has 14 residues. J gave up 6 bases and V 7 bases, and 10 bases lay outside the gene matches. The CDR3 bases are TGCAGCGCTGCCCCCGGGACAGGAGATGAAAAACTGTTTTTT. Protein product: CSAAPGTGDEKLFF. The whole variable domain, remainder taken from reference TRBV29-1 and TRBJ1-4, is SAVISQKPSRDICQRGTSLTIQCQVDSQVTMMFWYRQQPGQSLTLIATANQGSEATYESGFVIDKFPISRPNLTFSTLTVSNMSPEDSSIYLCSAAPGTGDEKLFFGSGTQLSVL.

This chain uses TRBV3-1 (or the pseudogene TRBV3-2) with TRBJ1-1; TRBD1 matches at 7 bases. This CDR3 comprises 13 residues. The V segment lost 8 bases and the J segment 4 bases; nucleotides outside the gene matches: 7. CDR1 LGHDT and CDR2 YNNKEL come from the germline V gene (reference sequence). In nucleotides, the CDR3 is TGTGCCAGCGGGAAGGGGGCGGTCACTGAAGCTTTCTTT. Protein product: CASGKGAVTEAFF.

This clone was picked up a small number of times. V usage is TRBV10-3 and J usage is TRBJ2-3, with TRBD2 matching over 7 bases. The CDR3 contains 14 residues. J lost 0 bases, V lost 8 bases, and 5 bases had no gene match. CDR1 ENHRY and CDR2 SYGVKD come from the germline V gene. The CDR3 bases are TGTGCCATCCGGGACTATCCTAGCACAGATACGCAGTATTTT. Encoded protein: CAIRDYPSTDTQYF.

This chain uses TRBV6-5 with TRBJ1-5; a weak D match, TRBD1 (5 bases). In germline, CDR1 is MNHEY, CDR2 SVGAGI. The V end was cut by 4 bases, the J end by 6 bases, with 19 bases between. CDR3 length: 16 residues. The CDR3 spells CASSSQGHLTSQPQHF. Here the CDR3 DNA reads TGTGCCAGCAGTTCGCAAGGACACCTCACGTCTCAGCCCCAGCATTTT.

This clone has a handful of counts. The CDR3 protein is CASKLYSNQPQHF. CDR3 DNA sequence: TGTGCCAGCAAGTTGTACAGCAATCAGCCCCAGCATTTT. The chain employs TRBV28 and TRBJ1-5; the D is unclear. V lost 7 bases and J lost 1, with 8 bases in between. The CDR3 has 13 amino acids. CDR1 and CDR2 (germline): MDHEN, SYDVKM. Full variable domain (outside the CDR3, taken from reference TRBV28 and TRBJ1-5): DVKVTQSSRYLVKRTGEKVFLECVQDMDHENMFWYRQDPGLGLRLIYFSYDVKMKEKGDIPEGYSVSREKKERFSLILESASTNQTSMYLCASKLYSNQPQHFGDGTRLSIL.

The CDR3 region has the DNA TGTGCCAGCAGACCCGCCGGGGGAAACACCGGGGAGCTGTTTTTT. Amino acid sequence: CASRPAGGNTGELFF. V gene TRBV5-6 combines with J gene TRBJ2-2, with a weak D call TRBD2 (6 bases). V was trimmed by 5 bases and J by 2 bases, leaving 13 bases between them. The CDR3 length is 15 residues. From germline, CDR1 is SGHDT and CDR2 YYEEEE. The whole variable domain, remainder taken from reference TRBV5-6 and TRBJ2-2, is DAGVTQSPTHLIKTRGQQVTLRCSPKSGHDTVSWYQQALGQGPQFIFQYYEEEERQRGNFPDRFSGHQFPNYSSELNVNALLLGDSALYLCASRPAGGNTGELFFGEGSRLTVL.

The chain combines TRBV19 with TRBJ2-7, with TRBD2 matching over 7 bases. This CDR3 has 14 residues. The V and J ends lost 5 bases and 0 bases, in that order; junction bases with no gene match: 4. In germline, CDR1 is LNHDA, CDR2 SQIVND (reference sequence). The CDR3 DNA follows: TGTGCCAGTAGTCCGGGGGGAGACTCCTACGAGCAGTACTTC. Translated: CASSPGGDSYEQYF.

CDR3 nucleotide sequence: TGTGCCAGCAGTGACCAGACAGGGCGCTCGCAGTATTTT. It codes for CASSDQTGRSQYF. V usage is TRBV27 and J usage is TRBJ2-3, with TRBD1 matching 7 bases. The V segment lost 5 bases and the J segment 10 bases; nucleotides outside the gene matches: 9. The CDR3 has 13 residues. CDR1 is MNHEY and CDR2 is SMNVEV in the germline V gene (reference sequence).

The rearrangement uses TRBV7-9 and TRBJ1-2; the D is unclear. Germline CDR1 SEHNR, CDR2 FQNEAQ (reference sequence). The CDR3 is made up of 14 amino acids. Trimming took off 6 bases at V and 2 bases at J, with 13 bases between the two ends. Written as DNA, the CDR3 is TGTGCCAGCAGACCCACCGACACCAACTATGGCTACACCTTC. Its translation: CASRPTDTNYGYTF. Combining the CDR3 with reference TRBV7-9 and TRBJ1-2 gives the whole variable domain DTGVSQNPRHKITKRGQNVTFRCDPISEHNRLYWYRQTLGQGPEFLTYFQNEAQLEKSRLLSDRFSAERPKGSFSTLEIQRTEQGDSAMYLCASRPTDTNYGYTFGSGTRLTVV.

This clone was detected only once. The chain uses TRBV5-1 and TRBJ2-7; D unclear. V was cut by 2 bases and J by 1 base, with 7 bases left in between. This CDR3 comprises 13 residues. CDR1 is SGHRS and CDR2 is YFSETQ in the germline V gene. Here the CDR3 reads CASSFMGSYEQYV. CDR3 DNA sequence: TGCGCCAGCAGCTTCATGGGGTCCTACGAGCAGTACGTC.